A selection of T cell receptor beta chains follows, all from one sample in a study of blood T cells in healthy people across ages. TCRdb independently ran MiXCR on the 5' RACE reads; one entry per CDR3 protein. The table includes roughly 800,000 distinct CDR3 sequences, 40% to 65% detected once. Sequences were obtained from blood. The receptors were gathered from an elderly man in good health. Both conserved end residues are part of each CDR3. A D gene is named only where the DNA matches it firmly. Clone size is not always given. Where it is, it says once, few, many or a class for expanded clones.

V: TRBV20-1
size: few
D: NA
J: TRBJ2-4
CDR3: CSASPRDLAKNIQYF
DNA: TGCAGTGCTAGCCCTCGGGACCTAGCCAAAAACATTCAGTACTTC

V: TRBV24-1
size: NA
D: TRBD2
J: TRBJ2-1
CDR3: CATSELAGGRNEQFF
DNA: TGTGCCACCAGTGAGCTAGCGGGAGGGCGGAATGAGCAGTTCTTC

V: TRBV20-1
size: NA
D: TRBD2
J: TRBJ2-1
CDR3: CSAGLAGGRYEQFF
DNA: TGCAGTGCTGGACTAGCGGGAGGGCGATATGAGCAGTTCTTC

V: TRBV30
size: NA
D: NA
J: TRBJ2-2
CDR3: CAWSQNRGKGTGELFF
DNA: TGTGCCTGGAGCCAAAATCGCGGGAAGGGCACCGGGGAGCTGTTTTTT

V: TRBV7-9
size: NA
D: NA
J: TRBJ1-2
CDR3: CASSKELGGYTF
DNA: TGTGCCAGCAGTAAGGAACTCGGCGGCTACACCTTC

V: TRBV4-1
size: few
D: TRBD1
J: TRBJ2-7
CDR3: CASSQSGQGASEQYF
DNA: TGCGCCAGCAGCCAGTCGGGACAGGGGGCCAGCGAGCAGTACTTC

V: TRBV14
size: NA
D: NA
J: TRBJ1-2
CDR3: CASSQSTGRTGGYTF
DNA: TGTGCCAGCAGCCAATCAACAGGACGGACTGGGGGCTACACCTTC

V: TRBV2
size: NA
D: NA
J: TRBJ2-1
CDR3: CASRRERRSSYNEQFF
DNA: TGTGCCAGCAGACGTGAGCGGAGGAGCTCCTACAATGAGCAGTTCTTC

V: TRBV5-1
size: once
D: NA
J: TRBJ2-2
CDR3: CASSEGPNTGELFF
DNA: TGCGCCAGCAGTGAAGGGCCGAACACCGGGGAGCTGTTTTTT

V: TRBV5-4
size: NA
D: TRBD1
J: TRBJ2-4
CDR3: CASSEKSGTGSKQYF
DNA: TGTGCCAGCAGCGAGAAGTCCGGGACAGGGAGTAAGCAGTACTTC

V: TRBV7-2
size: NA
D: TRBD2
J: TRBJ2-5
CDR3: CASSPWTSGAQETQYF
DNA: TGTGCCAGCAGCCCGTGGACTAGCGGGGCGCAAGAGACCCAGTACTTC

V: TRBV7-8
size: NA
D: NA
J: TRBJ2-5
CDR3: CASSFPRVQETQYF
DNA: TGTGCCAGCAGCTTCCCCAGGGTTCAAGAGACCCAGTACTTC

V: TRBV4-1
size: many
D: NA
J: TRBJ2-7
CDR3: CASSQALGAYEQYF
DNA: TGCGCCAGCAGCCAAGCGCTGGGGGCATACGAGCAGTACTTC

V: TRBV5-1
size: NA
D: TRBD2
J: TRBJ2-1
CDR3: CANSPTAGGPFEQFF
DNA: TGCGCCAACAGCCCCACAGCGGGAGGGCCGTTTGAGCAGTTCTTC

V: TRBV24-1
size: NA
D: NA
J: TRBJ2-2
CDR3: CATTAGEAGELFF
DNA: TGTGCCACCACCGCAGGGGAAGCCGGGGAGCTGTTTTTT

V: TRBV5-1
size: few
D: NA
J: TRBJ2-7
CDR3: CASSLDGGTLGEQYF
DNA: TGCGCCAGCAGCCTTGACGGCGGGACCTTAGGAGAGCAGTACTTC

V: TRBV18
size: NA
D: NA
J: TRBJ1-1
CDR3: CASSTGSTEAFF
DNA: TGTGCCAGCTCCACAGGGAGTACTGAAGCTTTCTTT

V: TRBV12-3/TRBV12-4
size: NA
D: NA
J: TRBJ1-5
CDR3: CASSFGGRVNQPQHF
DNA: TGTGCCAGCAGTTTTGGGGGGAGAGTCAATCAGCCCCAGCATTTT

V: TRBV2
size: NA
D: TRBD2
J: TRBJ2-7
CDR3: CASGTSGRSSYEQYF
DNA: TGTGCCAGCGGGACTAGCGGGCGGAGCTCCTACGAGCAGTACTTC

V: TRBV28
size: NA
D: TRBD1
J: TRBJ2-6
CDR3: CASSRPTGGGANVLTF
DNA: TGTGCCAGCAGCCGCCCGACAGGGGGAGGGGCCAACGTCCTGACTTTC

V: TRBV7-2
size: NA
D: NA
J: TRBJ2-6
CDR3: CASSFHPGHSGANVLTF
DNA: TGTGCCAGCAGCTTCCACCCAGGGCACTCTGGGGCCAACGTCCTGACTTTC

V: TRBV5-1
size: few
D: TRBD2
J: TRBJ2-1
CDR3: CASSFSLRGDEQFF
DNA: TGCGCCAGCAGCTTCTCTCTTCGGGGGGATGAGCAGTTCTTC

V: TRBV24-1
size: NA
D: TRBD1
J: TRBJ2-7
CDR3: CATSEGTGAYEQYF
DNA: TGTGCCACCAGTGAGGGGACAGGAGCCTACGAGCAGTACTTC

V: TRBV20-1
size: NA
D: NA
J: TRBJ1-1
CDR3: CSAREGGRDGRTEAFF
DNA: TGCAGTGCTAGAGAGGGAGGGAGGGATGGAAGGACTGAAGCTTTCTTT

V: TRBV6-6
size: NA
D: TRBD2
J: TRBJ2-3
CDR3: CASSSLSGSGHRDAYF
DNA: TGTGCCAGCAGTTCCCTTAGCGGGAGCGGGCACAGAGACGCGTATTTT

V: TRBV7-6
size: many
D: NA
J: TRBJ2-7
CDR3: CASSYGSEQYF
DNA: TGTGCCAGCAGCTACGGGAGCGAGCAGTACTTC